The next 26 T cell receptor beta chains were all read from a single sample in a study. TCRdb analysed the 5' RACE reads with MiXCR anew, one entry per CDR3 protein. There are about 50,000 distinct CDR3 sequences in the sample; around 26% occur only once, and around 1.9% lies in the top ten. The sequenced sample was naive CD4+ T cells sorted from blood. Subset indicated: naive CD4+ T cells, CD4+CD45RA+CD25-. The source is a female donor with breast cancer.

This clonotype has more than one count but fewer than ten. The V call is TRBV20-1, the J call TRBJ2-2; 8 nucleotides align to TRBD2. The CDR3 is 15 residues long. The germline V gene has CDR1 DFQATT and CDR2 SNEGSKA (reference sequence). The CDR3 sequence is CGRRSGSLNTGELFF. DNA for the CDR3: TGCGGCCGTAGGAGCGGGAGTCTCAACACCGGGGAGCTGTTTTTT.

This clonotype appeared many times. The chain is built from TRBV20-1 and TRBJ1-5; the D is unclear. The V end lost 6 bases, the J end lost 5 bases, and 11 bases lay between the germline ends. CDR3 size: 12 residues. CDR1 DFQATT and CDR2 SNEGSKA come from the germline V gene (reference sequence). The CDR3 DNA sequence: TGCAGTGCCGGATCCGGTGATCAGCCCCAGCATTTT. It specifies CSAGSGDQPQHF.

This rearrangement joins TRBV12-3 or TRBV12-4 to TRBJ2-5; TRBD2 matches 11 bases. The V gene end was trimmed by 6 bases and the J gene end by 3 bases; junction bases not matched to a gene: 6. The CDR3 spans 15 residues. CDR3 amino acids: CASSSQLAGEETQYF. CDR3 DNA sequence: TGTGCCAGCAGCTCTCAACTAGCGGGGGAAGAGACCCAGTACTTC.

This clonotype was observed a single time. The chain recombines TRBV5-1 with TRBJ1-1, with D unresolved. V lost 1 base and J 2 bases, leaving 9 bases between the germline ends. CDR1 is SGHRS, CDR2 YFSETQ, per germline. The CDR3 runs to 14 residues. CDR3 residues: CASSLLTLNTEAFF. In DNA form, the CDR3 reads TGCGCCAGCAGCTTGCTTACACTCAACACTGAAGCTTTCTTT.

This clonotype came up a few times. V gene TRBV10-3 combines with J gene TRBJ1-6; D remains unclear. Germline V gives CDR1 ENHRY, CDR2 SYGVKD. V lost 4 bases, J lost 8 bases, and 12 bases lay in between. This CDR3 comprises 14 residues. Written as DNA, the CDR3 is TGTGCCATCAGTGGTCGGCCCGGGGATTCACCCCTCCACTTT. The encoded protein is CAISGRPGDSPLHF.

CDR3 sequence reads: CASSLHETGGILGGDTEAFF. The CDR3 bases are TGTGCCAGCAGCCTTCATGAGACAGGGGGCATCCTAGGAGGCGACACTGAAGCTTTCTTT. The chain employs TRBV9 and TRBJ1-1, with 10 bases fitting TRBD1. The ends lost 4 bases at V and 3 bases at J; junction bases unmatched: 21. The germline V gene has CDR1 SGDLS and CDR2 YYNGEE. The CDR3 covers 20 residues.

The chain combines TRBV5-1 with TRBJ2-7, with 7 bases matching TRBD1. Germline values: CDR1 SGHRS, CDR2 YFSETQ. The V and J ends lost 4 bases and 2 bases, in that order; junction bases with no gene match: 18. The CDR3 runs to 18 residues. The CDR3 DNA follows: TGCGCCAGCAGCGCCGGAGTACCCAAGGGACAGTCGACCTACGAGCAGTACTTC. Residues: CASSAGVPKGQSTYEQYF. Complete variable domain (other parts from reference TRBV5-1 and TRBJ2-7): KAGVTQTPRYLIKTRGQQVTLSCSPISGHRSVSWYQQTPGQGLQFLFEYFSETQRNKGNFPGRFSGRQFSNSRSEMNVSTLELGDSALYLCASSAGVPKGQSTYEQYFGPGTRLTVT.

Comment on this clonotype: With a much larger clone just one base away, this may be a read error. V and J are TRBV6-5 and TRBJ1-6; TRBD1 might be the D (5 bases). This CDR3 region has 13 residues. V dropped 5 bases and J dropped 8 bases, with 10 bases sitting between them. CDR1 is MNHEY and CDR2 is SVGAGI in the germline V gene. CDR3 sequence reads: CASSAQDDSPLHF. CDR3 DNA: TGTGCCAGCAGTGCACAGGATGATTCACCCCTCCACTTT.

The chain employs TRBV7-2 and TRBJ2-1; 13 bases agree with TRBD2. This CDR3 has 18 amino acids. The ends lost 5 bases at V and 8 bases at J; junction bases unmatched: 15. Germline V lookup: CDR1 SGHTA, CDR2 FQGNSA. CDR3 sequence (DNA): TGTGCCAGCAGCGCGCCATTACTAGCGGGAGGGTCTATCGATGAGCAGTTCTTC. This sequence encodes CASSAPLLAGGSIDEQFF.

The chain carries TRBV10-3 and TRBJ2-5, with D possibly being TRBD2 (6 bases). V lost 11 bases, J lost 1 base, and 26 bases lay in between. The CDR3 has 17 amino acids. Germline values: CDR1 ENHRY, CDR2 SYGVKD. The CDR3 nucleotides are TGTGCCCCGCCCCCGGACTATCATCCCCTAATCCAAGAGACCCAGTACTTC. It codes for CAPPPDYHPLIQETQYF.

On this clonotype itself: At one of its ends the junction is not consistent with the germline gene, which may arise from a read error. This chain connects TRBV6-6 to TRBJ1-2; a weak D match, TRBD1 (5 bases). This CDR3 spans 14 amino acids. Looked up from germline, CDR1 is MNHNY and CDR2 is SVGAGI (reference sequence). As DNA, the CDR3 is TGTGCCAGCAGTTACGAAGAGGGACGGACTGGCCACACCTTC. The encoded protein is CASSYEEGRTGHTF.

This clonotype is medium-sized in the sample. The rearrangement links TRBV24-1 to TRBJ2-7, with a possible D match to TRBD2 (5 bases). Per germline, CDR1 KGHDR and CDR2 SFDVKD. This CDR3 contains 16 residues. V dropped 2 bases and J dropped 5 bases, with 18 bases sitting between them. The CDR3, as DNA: TGTGCCACCAGTGATTCCCAGACCGGGAACGACCACGAGCAGTACTTC. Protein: CATSDSQTGNDHEQYF.

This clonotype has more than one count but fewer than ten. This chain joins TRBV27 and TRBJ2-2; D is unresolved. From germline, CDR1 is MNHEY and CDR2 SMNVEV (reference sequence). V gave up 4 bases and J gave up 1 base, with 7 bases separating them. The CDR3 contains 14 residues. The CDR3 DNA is TGTGCCAGCAGTTATACCAAGAACACCGGGGAGCTGTTTTTT. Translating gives CASSYTKNTGELFF.

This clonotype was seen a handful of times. The CDR3 reads CSASPHRKDQPQHF. In nucleotides, the CDR3 is TGCAGTGCCTCCCCCCACAGGAAGGATCAGCCCCAGCATTTT. The rearrangement links TRBV20-1 to TRBJ1-5, with D possibly TRBD1 on 5 matching bases. The CDR3 runs to 14 residues. The germline V gene encodes CDR1 DFQATT and CDR2 SNEGSKA (reference sequence). Trimming removed 6 bases at V and 5 bases at J, with 17 bases between.

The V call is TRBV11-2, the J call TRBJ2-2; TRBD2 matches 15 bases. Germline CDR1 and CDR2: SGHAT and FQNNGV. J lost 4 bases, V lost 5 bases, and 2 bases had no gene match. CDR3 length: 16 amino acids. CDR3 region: CASSLGLAGGTGELFF. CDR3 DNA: TGTGCCAGCAGCCTGGGACTAGCGGGAGGCACCGGGGAGCTGTTTTTT. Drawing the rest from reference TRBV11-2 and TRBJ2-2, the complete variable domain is EAGVAQSPRYKIIEKRQSVAFWCNPISGHATLYWYQQILGQGPKLLIQFQNNGVVDDSQLPKDRFSAERLKGVDSTLKIQPAKLEDSAVYLCASSLGLAGGTGELFFGEGSRLTVL.

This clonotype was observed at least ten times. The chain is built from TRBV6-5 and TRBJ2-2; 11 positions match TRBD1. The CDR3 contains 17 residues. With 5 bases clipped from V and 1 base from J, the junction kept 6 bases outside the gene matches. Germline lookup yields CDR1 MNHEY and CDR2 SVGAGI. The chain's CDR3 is CASSVDRGLLNTGELFF. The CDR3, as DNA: TGTGCCAGCAGTGTGGACAGGGGGCTATTGAACACCGGGGAGCTGTTTTTT.

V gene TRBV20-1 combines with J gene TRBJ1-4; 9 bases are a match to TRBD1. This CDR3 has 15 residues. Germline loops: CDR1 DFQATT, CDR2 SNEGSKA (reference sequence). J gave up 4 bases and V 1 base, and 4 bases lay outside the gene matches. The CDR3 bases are TGCAGTGCTAGAGTACCGGGACAGGGTAATGAAAAACTGTTTTTT. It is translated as CSARVPGQGNEKLFF.

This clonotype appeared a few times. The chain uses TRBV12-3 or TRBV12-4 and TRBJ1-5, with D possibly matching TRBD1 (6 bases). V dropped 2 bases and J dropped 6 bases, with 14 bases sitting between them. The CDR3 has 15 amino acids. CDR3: CASSLSAGAAQPQHF. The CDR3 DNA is TGTGCCAGCAGTTTATCCGCAGGGGCTGCTCAGCCCCAGCATTTT.

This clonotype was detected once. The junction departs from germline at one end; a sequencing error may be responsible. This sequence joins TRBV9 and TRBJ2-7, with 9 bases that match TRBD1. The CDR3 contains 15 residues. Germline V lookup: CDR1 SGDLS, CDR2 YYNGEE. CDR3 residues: CAGSEGQGWDYEQYF. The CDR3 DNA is TGTGCCGGCAGCGAGGGACAGGGATGGGACTACGAGCAGTACTTC.

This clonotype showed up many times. CDR3 sequence (DNA): TGTGCCAGCAGCCGGACTAGCGGGGGGGCGGTCAGCACAGATACGCAGTATTTT. Its protein product is CASSRTSGGAVSTDTQYF. V gene TRBV4-2 combines with J gene TRBJ2-3; 15 bases line up with TRBD2. CDR3 length: 18 residues. Germline V gives CDR1 LGHNA, CDR2 YNFKEQ. Germline trimming cut 4 bases from V and 0 bases from J; bases unmatched to any gene: 5.

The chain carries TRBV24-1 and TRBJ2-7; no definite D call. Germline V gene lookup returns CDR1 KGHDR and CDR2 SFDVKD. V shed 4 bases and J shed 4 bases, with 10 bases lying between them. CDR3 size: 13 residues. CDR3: CATSEADLYEQYF. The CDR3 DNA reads TGTGCCACCAGTGAGGCAGACCTTTACGAGCAGTACTTC.

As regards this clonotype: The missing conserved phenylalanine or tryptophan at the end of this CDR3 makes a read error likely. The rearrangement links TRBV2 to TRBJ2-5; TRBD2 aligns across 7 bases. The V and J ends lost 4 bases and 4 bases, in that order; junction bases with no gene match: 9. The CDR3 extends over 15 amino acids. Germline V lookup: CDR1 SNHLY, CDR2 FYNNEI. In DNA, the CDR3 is TGTGCCAGCAGTGGCCTAGCGGTAGGAGGAGAGACCCAGTACTCC. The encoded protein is CASSGLAVGGETQYS.

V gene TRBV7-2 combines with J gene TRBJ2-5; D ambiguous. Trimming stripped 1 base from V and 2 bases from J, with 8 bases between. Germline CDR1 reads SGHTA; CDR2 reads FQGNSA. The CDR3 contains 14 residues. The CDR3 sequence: CASSLGRRQETQYF. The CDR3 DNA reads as TGTGCCAGCAGCTTAGGACGGCGGCAAGAGACCCAGTACTTC. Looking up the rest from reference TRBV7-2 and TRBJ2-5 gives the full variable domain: GAGVSQSPSNKVTEKGKDVELRCDPISGHTALYWYRQSLGQGLEFLIYFQGNSAPDKSGLPSDRFSAERTGGSVSTLTIQRTQQEDSAVYLCASSLGRRQETQYFGPGTRLLVL.

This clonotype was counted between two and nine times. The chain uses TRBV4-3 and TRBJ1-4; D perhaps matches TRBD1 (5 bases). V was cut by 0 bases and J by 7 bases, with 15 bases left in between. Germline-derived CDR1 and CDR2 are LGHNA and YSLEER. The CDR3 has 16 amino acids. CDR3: CASSQDSGPGFEKLFF. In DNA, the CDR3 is TGCGCCAGCAGCCAAGATTCGGGGCCTGGTTTTGAAAAACTGTTTTTT.

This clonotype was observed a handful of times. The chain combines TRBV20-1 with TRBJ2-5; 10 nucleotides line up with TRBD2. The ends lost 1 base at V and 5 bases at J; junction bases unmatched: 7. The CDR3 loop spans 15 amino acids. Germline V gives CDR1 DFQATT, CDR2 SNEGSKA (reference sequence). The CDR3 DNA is TGCAGTGCTAGAGTGCCTAGCGGGAGTCTGGAGACCCAGTACTTC. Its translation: CSARVPSGSLETQYF.

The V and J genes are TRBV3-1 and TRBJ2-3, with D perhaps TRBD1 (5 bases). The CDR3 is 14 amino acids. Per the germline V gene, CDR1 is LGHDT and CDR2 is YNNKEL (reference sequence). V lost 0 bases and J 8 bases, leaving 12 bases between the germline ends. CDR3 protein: CASSQEDTSVTQYF. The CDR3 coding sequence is TGTGCCAGCAGCCAAGAGGACACCTCGGTTACGCAGTATTTT.